These 13 T cell receptor beta chains originate from one sample sequenced in a study of technical replicates of blood from a few donors. Sequencing was performed with immunoSEQ multiplex PCR; in TCRdb, only in-frame clones are kept and a portion is missing. The data hold approximately 88,000 clones, with 90% to 95% observed a single time. The sequenced sample was T cells isolated from PBMCs. The receptors originated from a human donor in good health.

The chain recombines TRBV4-2 with TRBJ2-7; 8 bases are a match to TRBD2. V trimming: 1 base; J trimming: 2 bases; junction bases outside the gene matches: 4. Looked up from germline, CDR1 is LGHNA and CDR2 is YNFKEQ. The CDR3 extends over 15 amino acids. CDR3 nucleotide sequence: TGTGCCAGCAGCCAAGTTCCACTAGCGGCCTACGAGCAGTACTTC. This gives the protein CASSQVPLAAYEQYF.

V usage is TRBV6-5 and J usage is TRBJ2-2; 7 bases match TRBD2. Germline V lookup: CDR1 MNHEY, CDR2 SVGAGI. The trim removed 2 bases at V and 6 bases at J, leaving 9 bases unmatched. The CDR3 loop spans 16 amino acids. The CDR3 loop is CASSYTAAGRAGELFF. DNA for the CDR3: TGTGCCAGCAGTTACACCGCCGCGGGGAGGGCCGGGGAGCTGTTTTTT.

The rearrangement uses TRBV5-6 and TRBJ1-3, with 7 bases lining up with TRBD1. Losses at the gene ends were 4 bases for V and 0 bases for J; bases not matched to a gene: 10. CDR1 SGHDT and CDR2 YYEEEE come from the germline V gene. The CDR3 has 17 amino acids. The CDR3 sequence is CASSPRQGWSSGNTIYF. The CDR3 DNA is TGTGCCAGCAGCCCGCGACAGGGCTGGAGCTCTGGAAACACCATATATTTT.

This chain's CDR3 is CASSLGQGRRPQHF. The CDR3 DNA is TGTGCCAGCAGCTTAGGGCAGGGAAGGAGGCCCCAGCATTTT. The chain carries TRBV7-6 and TRBJ1-5; D possibly corresponds to TRBD1 (5 bases). Trimming pared 1 base from V and 9 bases from J, leaving 13 bases between. The CDR3 sequence is 14 residues long. CDR1 is SGHVS, CDR2 FNYEAQ, per germline. Variable domain in full (rest from reference TRBV7-6 and TRBJ1-5): GAGVSQSPRYKVTKRGQDVALRCDPISGHVSLYWYRQALGQGPEFLTYFNYEAQQDKSGLPNDRFSAERPEGSISTLTIQRTEQRDSAMYRCASSLGQGRRPQHFGDGTRLSIL.

The chain is built from TRBV5-1 and TRBJ2-7; 10 positions agree with TRBD1. Germline values: CDR1 SGHRS, CDR2 YFSETQ. The CDR3 runs 18 residues. V trimming: 3 bases; J trimming: 4 bases; junction bases outside the gene matches: 16. The CDR3 is CASSSVPGTGVSGYEQYF. In DNA form, the CDR3 reads TGCGCCAGCAGCTCGGTGCCGGGGACAGGGGTTTCGGGGTACGAGCAGTACTTC. Full variable domain (missing parts from reference TRBV5-1 and TRBJ2-7): KAGVTQTPRYLIKTRGQQVTLSCSPISGHRSVSWYQQTPGQGLQFLFEYFSETQRNKGNFPGRFSGRQFSNSRSEMNVSTLELGDSALYLCASSSVPGTGVSGYEQYFGPGTRLTVT.

The V call is TRBV11-3, the J call TRBJ1-1, with 7 positions matching TRBD1. V was pared by 2 bases and J by 6 bases, with 3 bases of the junction left unmatched. The CDR3 length is 13 residues. Germline V gene lookup returns CDR1 SGHNT and CDR2 YENEEA. CDR3 nucleotide sequence: TGTGCCAGCAGCTTATGGGACAGCTCTGAAGCTTTCTTT. Protein: CASSLWDSSEAFF.

The V call is TRBV19, the J call TRBJ2-7; 8 positions match TRBD2. Losses at the gene ends were 6 bases for V and 5 bases for J; bases not matched to a gene: 6. CDR1 and CDR2 from the germline V gene are LNHDA and SQIVND (reference sequence). The CDR3 totals 13 residues. CDR3 nucleotide sequence: TGTGCCAGTAGCACCGGGGGGGTAGACGAGCAGTACTTC. Protein: CASSTGGVDEQYF.

V is TRBV5-5 and J is TRBJ2-6; D might be TRBD2 (5 bases). Trimming shortened V by 4 bases and J by 12 bases, and 26 bases separated the two germline ends. The germline gives CDR1 SGHKS, CDR2 YYEKEE (reference sequence). This CDR3 region has 17 residues. CDR3 sequence: CASSISAEPITAGVLTF. The CDR3 DNA reads as TGTGCCAGCAGCATCTCGGCCGAGCCCATCACGGCGGGCGTCCTGACTTTC.

The chain is built from TRBV14 and TRBJ1-2, with D possibly being TRBD1 (5 bases). The V gene lost 0 bases and the J gene lost 6 bases, with 11 bases spanning the gap. This CDR3 comprises 14 residues. CDR1 and CDR2 (germline): SGHDN, FVKESK. CDR3 sequence (DNA): TGTGCCAGCAGCCAAGATCGGGGGAACCATGGCTACACCTTC. It specifies CASSQDRGNHGYTF.

J is TRBJ2-6 and V is TRBV11-3; possible D gene TRBD1, 6 bases. V was shortened by 3 bases and J by 3 bases, with 15 bases between the two germline ends. The CDR3 has 17 residues. CDR1 is SGHNT and CDR2 is YENEEA in the germline V gene. CDR3 sequence: CASSFYRVSFGANVLTF. Written as DNA, the CDR3 is TGTGCCAGCAGCTTTTACAGGGTGTCCTTTGGGGCCAACGTCCTGACTTTC.

The V call is TRBV28, the J call TRBJ1-2; TRBD1 matches at 9 bases. The CDR3 totals 12 residues. J gave up 8 bases and V 6 bases, and 4 bases lay outside the gene matches. CDR1 MDHEN and CDR2 SYDVKM come from the germline V gene. CDR3 residues: CASSWTGEGYTF. CDR3 DNA sequence: TGTGCCAGCAGCTGGACAGGGGAGGGCTACACCTTC.

This chain uses TRBV9 with TRBJ2-5, with 7 bases fitting TRBD1. Germline lookup yields CDR1 SGDLS and CDR2 YYNGEE. The CDR3 is 15 residues long. The V gene end was trimmed by 0 bases and the J gene end by 2 bases; junction bases not matched to a gene: 4. The CDR3 nucleotides read TGTGCCAGCAGCGTAGGGGACAGCGGACAAGAGACCCAGTACTTC. It codes for CASSVGDSGQETQYF.

The chain uses TRBV11-3 and TRBJ2-1, with 13 bases lining up with TRBD2. CDR1 is SGHNT, CDR2 YENEEA, per germline. The CDR3 contains 16 residues. Trimming cost V 3 bases and J 5 bases; bases outside gene matches: 4. The CDR3 DNA sequence: TGTGCCAGCAGCTTGAGGGGGACTAGCGGGGACAATGAGCAGTTCTTC. Protein product: CASSLRGTSGDNEQFF.